Below, 30 T cell receptor beta chains from the same sample are listed, as sequenced in a study of blood T cell repertoires in COVID-19. Data came from immunoSEQ multiplex PCR; TCRdb stores just in-frame clones and leaves some out. The sample shows 230,000 or so clones, about four fifths of them seen only once. Input material: peripheral blood. The receptors come from an elderly woman with COVID-19, enrolled during active disease.

This clone was recorded only once. V gene TRBV11-1 combines with J gene TRBJ2-1; no clear D. The CDR3 length is 14 residues. Germline V gives CDR1 SGHAT, CDR2 FQDESV (reference sequence). V was cut by 4 bases and J by 0 bases, with 7 bases left in between. The CDR3: CASSSSVSYNEQFF. DNA for the CDR3: TGTGCCAGCAGCTCCTCAGTCTCCTACAATGAGCAGTTCTTC.

This clone has more than one count but fewer than ten. Other DNA sequences of this sample code for an identical CDR3. The rearrangement uses TRBV30 and TRBJ1-2, with 8 bases that match TRBD1. V shed 1 base, J shed 3 bases, and the junction held 1 base outside the gene matches. Germline lookup yields CDR1 GTSNPN and CDR2 SVGIG (reference sequence). The CDR3 consists of 13 residues. The CDR3 sequence: CAWSGQGYYGYTF. The DNA of the CDR3 is TGTGCCTGGAGTGGACAGGGGTACTATGGCTACACCTTC.

V gene TRBV5-3 combines with J gene TRBJ2-7, with 8 bases identical to TRBD2. TRBV5-3 is classed as an ORF, of uncertain function. Germline trimming cut 4 bases from V and 0 bases from J; bases unmatched to any gene: 6. The length of the CDR3 is 15 residues. The CDR3 sequence: CARSLSGASSYEQYF. Written as DNA, the CDR3 is TGTGCCAGAAGCCTTAGCGGGGCTAGCTCCTACGAGCAGTACTTC.

The rearrangement links TRBV7-2 to TRBJ2-3; 9 positions match TRBD2. The germline V gene has CDR1 SGHTA and CDR2 FQGNSA. This CDR3 comprises 16 residues. The V and J ends lost 0 bases and 6 bases, in that order; junction bases with no gene match: 7. The CDR3 here is CASSLAGTSPTDTQYF. The CDR3 region has the DNA TGTGCCAGCAGCTTAGCGGGGACTAGCCCGACTGATACGCAGTATTTT.

The rearrangement joins TRBV7-9 to TRBJ2-7, with D perhaps matching TRBD1 (5 bases). Trimming stripped 9 bases from V and 1 base from J, with 7 bases between. This CDR3 is 11 amino acids long. CDR1 is SEHNR and CDR2 is FQNEAQ in the germline V gene (reference sequence). The CDR3 DNA is TGTGCCAGTCAGGGTTCCTACGAGCAGTACTTC. Protein: CASQGSYEQYF.

This sequence joins TRBV2 and TRBJ2-7; D might be TRBD1 (5 bases). CDR1 is SNHLY, CDR2 FYNNEI, per germline. V was trimmed by 6 bases and J by 3 bases, leaving 6 bases between them. The CDR3 spans 11 residues. CDR3 nucleotides: TGTGCCAGCAGAAGGGGCTACGAGCAGTACTTC. As protein: CASRRGYEQYF.

The chain uses TRBV6-2 or TRBV6-3 and TRBJ1-5; D uncertain. CDR1 and CDR2 (germline): MNHEY, SVGEGT. The CDR3 is 14 amino acids. V lost 4 bases, J lost 7 bases, and 14 bases lay in between. The CDR3 sequence is CASSSPGPGQPQHF. CDR3 in DNA: TGTGCCAGCAGTTCCCCCGGGCCGGGGCAGCCCCAGCATTTT.

This chain uses TRBV6-2 or TRBV6-3 with TRBJ1-1; TRBD1 agrees at 8 bases. Germline-derived CDR1 and CDR2 are MNHEY and SVGEGT. V shed 2 bases and J 0 bases; nucleotides not matched to a gene: 5. The CDR3 runs to 16 residues. The CDR3 bases are TGTGCCAGCAGTTACGACAGGGGCCGAATGAACACTGAAGCTTTCTTT. As protein: CASSYDRGRMNTEAFF.

This rearrangement joins TRBV11-2 to TRBJ2-5, with 8 bases identical to TRBD2. Losses at the gene ends were 0 bases for V and 4 bases for J; bases not matched to a gene: 7. Germline V gives CDR1 SGHAT, CDR2 FQNNGV. The CDR3 covers 16 residues. The CDR3 loop reads CASSLDRAGEVETQYF. CDR3 nucleotides: TGTGCCAGCAGCTTAGATCGAGCGGGAGAGGTAGAGACCCAGTACTTC. The full variable domain, in which reference TRBV11-2 and TRBJ2-5 provide the parts outside the CDR3, is EAGVAQSPRYKIIEKRQSVAFWCNPISGHATLYWYQQILGQGPKLLIQFQNNGVVDDSQLPKDRFSAERLKGVDSTLKIQPAKLEDSAVYLCASSLDRAGEVETQYFGPGTRLLVL.

The CDR3 loop reads CASAGQAAGELFF. CDR3 DNA: TGTGCCAGCGCAGGACAGGCCGCCGGGGAGCTGTTTTTT. The J gene is TRBJ2-2, the V gene TRBV25-1; 7 nucleotides match TRBD1. Germline V lookup: CDR1 MGHDK, CDR2 SYGVNS. V shed 8 bases, J shed 6 bases, and the junction held 6 bases outside the gene matches. This CDR3 has 13 residues.

The chain employs TRBV10-2 and TRBJ1-2, with D maybe TRBD1 (5 bases). The length of the CDR3 is 13 residues. V lost 6 bases to trimming and J lost 4 bases, with 12 bases between them. CDR1 and CDR2 (germline): WSHSY, SAAADI. DNA of the CDR3: TGCGCCAGCAGCGCGACAGAGTTCTATGGCTACACCTTC. It specifies CASSATEFYGYTF.

V and J are TRBV28 and TRBJ1-6; D gene unclear. Trimming left V 4 bases short and J 11 bases short, with 18 bases between. The V gene's germline CDR1 is MDHEN and CDR2 SYDVKM. There are 15 residues in the CDR3. The CDR3 region has the DNA TGTGCCAGCAGTTCTGGGTCCACGGGATTTCCACCCCTCCACTTT. Protein product: CASSSGSTGFPPLHF.

This clone has a single count. The chain uses TRBV19 and TRBJ2-7, with 7 bases identical to TRBD1. Germline V gene sequence: CDR1 LNHDA, CDR2 SQIVND (reference sequence). The CDR3 consists of 15 residues. J was trimmed by 7 bases and V by 6 bases; bases with no gene match: 15. The CDR3 DNA reads as TGTGCCAGTAGAGCACCGGGAAGAGGGGGCCGGGAGCAGTACTTC. Its translation is CASRAPGRGGREQYF.

This chain links TRBV3-1 (or the pseudogene TRBV3-2) with TRBJ1-6; the match to TRBD1 covers 7 bases. Germline CDR1 is LGHDT and CDR2 is YNNKEL (reference sequence). CDR3 size: 15 residues. After removal of 1 base from V and 6 bases from J, the junction contained 3 bases not matched to a gene. CDR3: CASSQGDRGNSPLHF. The CDR3 DNA reads as TGTGCCAGCAGCCAAGGGGACAGAGGTAATTCACCCCTCCACTTT.

The chain couples TRBV12-5 to TRBJ1-5; D perhaps matches TRBD1 (6 bases). CDR3 length equals 16 residues. V dropped 1 base and J dropped 6 bases, with 16 bases sitting between them. The germline gives CDR1 LGHNT, CDR2 FRNRAP. The CDR3 reads CASGLGFTGRGQPQHF. The CDR3 DNA reads as TGTGCTAGTGGTTTGGGTTTCACAGGGAGGGGTCAGCCCCAGCATTTT.

The chain joins TRBV28 to TRBJ2-2; D ambiguous. Germline assignment: CDR1 MDHEN and CDR2 SYDVKM. CDR3 size: 16 residues. Deletions cut 8 bases from V and 6 bases from J, with 22 bases between. The DNA for the CDR3 is TGTGCCAGCTTTGTCAATGGCGACTCGCGGTCCGGGGAGCTGTTTTTT. Translating gives CASFVNGDSRSGELFF.

This clone appeared a few times. V usage is TRBV5-4 and J usage is TRBJ2-7; no clear D gene. CDR1 is SGHNT, CDR2 YYREEE, per germline (reference sequence). V was cut by 3 bases and J by 2 bases, with 12 bases left in between. The CDR3 totals 14 residues. CDR3 loop: CASSSREPPYEQYF. The CDR3 DNA reads TGTGCCAGCAGCTCTCGCGAACCCCCCTACGAGCAGTACTTC.

This clone came up once. The chain joins TRBV5-4 to TRBJ1-2, with D possibly being TRBD1 (6 bases). V was shortened by 4 bases and J by 4 bases, with 26 bases between the two germline ends. Germline CDR1 reads SGHNT; CDR2 reads YYREEE (reference sequence). The CDR3 has 18 amino acids. The CDR3 protein is CASSRGGGQGTHVYGYTF. The CDR3 nucleotides are TGTGCCAGCAGCAGAGGGGGGGGGCAGGGGACCCACGTCTATGGCTACACCTTC.

The V and J genes are TRBV30 and TRBJ1-2; D possibly corresponds to TRBD1 (6 bases). Germline CDR1 reads GTSNPN; CDR2 reads SVGIG (reference sequence). Trimming took off 2 bases at V and 4 bases at J, with 17 bases between the two ends. The CDR3 runs 15 residues. CDR3 DNA sequence: TGTGCCTGGAGTTCCTCCTCGACAGGACTCTATGGCTACACCTTC. This gives the protein CAWSSSSTGLYGYTF.

The rearrangement joins TRBV5-8 to TRBJ2-3, with TRBD1 identical over 9 bases. CDR1 SGHTS and CDR2 YDEGEE come from the germline V gene. The CDR3 length is 14 residues. V trimming: 7 bases; J trimming: 4 bases; junction bases outside the gene matches: 7. The CDR3 reads CASLDRGWADTQYF. For the CDR3, the DNA is TGTGCCAGCCTCGACAGGGGGTGGGCAGATACGCAGTATTTT.

This clone appeared a few times. The chain recombines TRBV6-4 with TRBJ2-3, with D perhaps TRBD1 (6 bases). Per germline, CDR1 MRHNA and CDR2 SNTAGT. The CDR3 runs 17 residues. V shed 4 bases and J shed 1 base, with 18 bases lying between them. The CDR3 is CASSVEYQGRGTDTQYF. The CDR3 DNA is TGTGCCAGCAGTGTGGAATATCAGGGGAGAGGCACAGATACGCAGTATTTT.

The chain is built from TRBV5-1 and TRBJ2-7, with D possibly TRBD1 on 7 matching bases. Germline CDR1 SGHRS, CDR2 YFSETQ. CDR3 length: 15 residues. V shed 0 bases and J shed 0 bases, with 10 bases lying between them. CDR3 protein: CASSLGQGLSYEQYF. The CDR3 nucleotides read TGCGCCAGCAGCTTGGGACAGGGACTCTCCTACGAGCAGTACTTC.

The V call is TRBV6-9, the J call TRBJ1-1; no reliable D call. V lost 3 bases and J lost 3, with 8 bases in between. The V gene's germline CDR1 is MNHGY and CDR2 SVAAGI. The CDR3 consists of 13 residues. DNA for the CDR3: TGTGCCAGCAGTTACGGGGAATACACTGAAGCTTTCTTT. Its protein is CASSYGEYTEAFF.

This clone was counted between two and nine times. The CDR3 region is CASSLSQSSYNEQFF. In DNA, the CDR3 is TGTGCCAGCAGTTTGAGTCAATCCTCCTACAATGAGCAGTTCTTC. The rearrangement joins TRBV6-5 to TRBJ2-1; D is unclear. Germline V gives CDR1 MNHEY, CDR2 SVGAGI. The CDR3 runs to 15 residues. V lost 4 bases and J lost 0, with 10 bases in between.

V usage is TRBV21-1 and J usage is TRBJ2-5; no DNA check was done on the table's D call, TRBD1. TRBV21-1 is noted as a pseudogene. CDR3 size: 15 residues. The CDR3 DNA reads TGTGCCAGCAGTTACATCCTGACAGAACAAGAGACCCAGTACTTC. Encoded protein: CASSYILTEQETQYF.

The chain combines TRBV7-2 with TRBJ1-6; D is ambiguous. CDR3 length: 12 amino acids. Per the germline V gene, CDR1 is SGHTA and CDR2 is FQGNSA. The germline V and J ends were trimmed by 5 bases and 8 bases, with 7 bases remaining between them. CDR3 in amino acids: CASSTRDSPLHF. The CDR3 nucleotides are TGTGCCAGCAGCACACGGGATTCACCCCTCCACTTT.

The V call is TRBV18, the J call TRBJ2-1; TRBD2 aligns across 11 bases. From germline, CDR1 is KGHSH and CDR2 LQKENI. The CDR3 consists of 15 residues. Trimming cost V 6 bases and J 6 bases; bases outside gene matches: 7. DNA of the CDR3: TGTGCCAGCTCGCGGACCCTAGCGGGGGGCAATGAGCAGTTCTTC. It codes for CASSRTLAGGNEQFF. Using reference TRBV18 and TRBJ2-1 for the parts outside the CDR3, the full variable domain is NAGVMQNPRHLVRRRGQEARLRCSPMKGHSHVYWYRQLPEEGLKFMVYLQKENIIDESGMPKERFSAEFPKEGPSILRIQQVVRGDSAAYFCASSRTLAGGNEQFFGPGTRLTVL.

The chain recombines TRBV9 with TRBJ2-7; 8 bases align to TRBD1. The CDR3 runs 15 residues. Trimming removed 0 bases from V and 6 bases from J; junction bases left unmatched: 8. CDR1 and CDR2 (germline): SGDLS, YYNGEE. The CDR3 spells CASSVAPRTGTEQYF. Written as DNA, the CDR3 is TGTGCCAGCAGCGTAGCCCCCAGGACAGGGACCGAGCAGTACTTC.

The gene calls are TRBV19 and TRBJ1-1; D is uncertain. Trimming pared 5 bases from V and 6 bases from J, leaving 16 bases between. The V gene's germline CDR1 is LNHDA and CDR2 SQIVND (reference sequence). This CDR3 region has 14 residues. CDR3 DNA: TGTGCCAGTAGTCCCCTGGCCCACAAACCTGAAGCTTTCTTT. Amino acid sequence: CASSPLAHKPEAFF.

This clone occurred a few times. This sequence joins TRBV3-1 (or the pseudogene TRBV3-2) and TRBJ2-2; D possibly corresponds to TRBD2 (5 bases). This CDR3 comprises 15 residues. Germline CDR1 and CDR2: LGHDT and YNNKEL (reference sequence). Deletions cut 1 base from V and 0 bases from J, with 6 bases between. The CDR3, as DNA: TGTGCCAGCAGCCAAGGACTAACGAACACCGGGGAGCTGTTTTTT. This encodes CASSQGLTNTGELFF.